Below, 7 T cell receptor beta chains from the same sample are listed, as sequenced in a study of blood T cells in healthy people across ages. Alongside a J-beta primer mix, a sample-barcoded 5' primer served in a second PCR lasting roughly 6 to 11 cycles. TCRdb re-called the 5' RACE reads with MiXCR, one entry per CDR3 protein. The sample contains roughly 930,000 distinct CDR3 sequences, under 50% of which appear only once. Sequencing was carried out using blood. These receptors originate from a man younger than 40 in good health.

The V gene is TRBV4-2, the J gene TRBJ2-3, with D perhaps given as TRBD1 or TRBD2 (5 bases each). CDR3 length equals 17 residues. The germline CDR1 and CDR2 sequences are LGHNA and YNFKEQ. The germline V and J ends were trimmed by 0 bases and 0 bases, with 13 bases remaining between them. The DNA of the CDR3 is TGTGCCAGCAGCCAAGATCCCCTGGGACCAAGCACAGATACGCAGTATTTT. It is translated as CASSQDPLGPSTDTQYF.

To note about this clonotype: The junction departs from the called germline gene at one end, perhaps through a read error. The genes are TRBV20-1 and TRBJ1-2; D remains unclear. Germline loops: CDR1 DFQATT, CDR2 SNEGSKA (reference sequence). There are 11 residues in the CDR3. CDR3 residues: CCASDTPGYTF. The CDR3 region has the DNA TGCTGTGCTTCGGATACCCCGGGCTACACCTTC.

This clonotype was picked up a small number of times. V is TRBV4-2 and J is TRBJ1-4; no clear D gene. The V end was cut by 0 bases, the J end by 5 bases, with 10 bases between. From germline, CDR1 is LGHNA and CDR2 YNFKEQ. The CDR3 has 15 amino acids. The CDR3 DNA follows: TGTGCCAGCAGCCAAGATGGTGTAGGGAATGAAAAACTGTTTTTT. Translating it yields CASSQDGVGNEKLFF.

The chain has TRBV4-2 and TRBJ1-4; D not certain. From germline, CDR1 is LGHNA and CDR2 YNFKEQ. V lost 1 base and J lost 6, with 6 bases in between. The CDR3 runs 13 residues. In DNA, the CDR3 is TGTGCCAGCAGCCAAGGACGGGATGAAAAACTGTTTTTT. It codes for CASSQGRDEKLFF.

Only one count was recorded for this clonotype. The chain carries TRBV20-1 and TRBJ1-1; a possible D gene is TRBD1 (6 bases). This CDR3 spans 14 amino acids. The V and J ends lost 7 bases and 0 bases respectively, with 15 bases between them. Germline V lookup: CDR1 DFQATT, CDR2 SNEGSKA (reference sequence). CDR3 bases: TGCAGTGGGGAGAAGACAGGTTTGAACACTGAAGCTTTCTTT. Translated: CSGEKTGLNTEAFF.

The V gene is TRBV20-1, the J gene TRBJ2-4, with TRBD1 as a possible D gene (6 bases). The germline V gene has CDR1 DFQATT and CDR2 SNEGSKA (reference sequence). This CDR3 is 13 amino acids long. Trimming cost V 4 bases and J 7 bases, with 14 bases left between them. In nucleotides, the CDR3 is TGCAGTGCTACGACAGGTGGTTGGAACATTCAGTACTTC. It encodes CSATTGGWNIQYF.

Points on this clonotype: One end of the junction does not line up with germline, which may come from a read error. The chain combines TRBV7-7 with TRBJ2-7; D not resolved. This CDR3 spans 13 amino acids. The V gene's germline CDR1 is SSHAT and CDR2 FNYEAQ (reference sequence). CDR3 protein: CASSLKVFGEQYF. DNA for the CDR3: TGTGCTAGCAGCTTAAAAGTTTTCGGCGAGCAGTACTTC.